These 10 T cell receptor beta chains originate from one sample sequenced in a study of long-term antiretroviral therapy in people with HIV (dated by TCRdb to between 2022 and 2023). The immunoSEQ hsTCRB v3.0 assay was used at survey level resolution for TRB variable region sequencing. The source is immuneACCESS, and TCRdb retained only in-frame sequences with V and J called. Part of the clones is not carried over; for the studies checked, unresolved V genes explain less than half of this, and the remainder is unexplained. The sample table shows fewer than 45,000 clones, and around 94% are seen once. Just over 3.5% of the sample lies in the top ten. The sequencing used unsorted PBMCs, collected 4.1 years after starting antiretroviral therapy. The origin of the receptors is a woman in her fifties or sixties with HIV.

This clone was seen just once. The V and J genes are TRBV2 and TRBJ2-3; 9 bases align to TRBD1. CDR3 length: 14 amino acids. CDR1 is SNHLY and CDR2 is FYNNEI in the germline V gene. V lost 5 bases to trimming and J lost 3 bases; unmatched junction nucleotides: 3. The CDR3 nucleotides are TGTGCCAGCAGTCGGACAGGGGTGACAGATACGCAGTATTTT. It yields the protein CASSRTGVTDTQYF.

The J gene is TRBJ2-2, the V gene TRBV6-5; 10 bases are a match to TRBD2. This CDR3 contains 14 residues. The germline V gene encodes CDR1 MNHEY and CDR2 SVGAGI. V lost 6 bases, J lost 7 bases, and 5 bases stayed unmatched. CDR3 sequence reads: CASSPSGGDGELFF. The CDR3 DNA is TGTGCCAGCAGCCCTAGCGGGGGTGACGGGGAGCTGTTTTTT.

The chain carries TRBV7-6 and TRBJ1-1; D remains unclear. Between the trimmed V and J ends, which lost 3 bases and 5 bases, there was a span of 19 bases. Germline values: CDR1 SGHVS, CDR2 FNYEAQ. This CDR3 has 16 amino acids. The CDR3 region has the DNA TGTGCCAGCAGCTTGATGTCCAGCCGTGAACTGACTGAAGCTTTCTTT. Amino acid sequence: CASSLMSSRELTEAFF.

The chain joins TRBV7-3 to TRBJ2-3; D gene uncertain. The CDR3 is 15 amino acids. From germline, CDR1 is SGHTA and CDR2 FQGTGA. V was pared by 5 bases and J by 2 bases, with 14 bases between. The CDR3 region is CASSLNGPLTDTQYF. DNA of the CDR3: TGTGCCAGCAGCCTAAATGGGCCCCTCACAGATACGCAGTATTTT. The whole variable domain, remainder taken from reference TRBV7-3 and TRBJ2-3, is GAGVSQTPSNKVTEKGKYVELRCDPISGHTALYWYRQSLGQGPEFLIYFQGTGAADDSGLPNDRFFAVRPEGSVSTLKIQRTERGDSAVYLCASSLNGPLTDTQYFGPGTRLTVL.

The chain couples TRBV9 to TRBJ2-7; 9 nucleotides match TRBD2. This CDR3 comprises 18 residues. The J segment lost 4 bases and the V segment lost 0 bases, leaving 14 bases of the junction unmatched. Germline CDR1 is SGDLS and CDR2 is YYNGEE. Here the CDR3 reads CASSVDPSGGPTTYEQYF. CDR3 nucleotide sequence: TGTGCCAGCAGCGTAGACCCGAGCGGGGGGCCCACGACTTACGAGCAGTACTTC.

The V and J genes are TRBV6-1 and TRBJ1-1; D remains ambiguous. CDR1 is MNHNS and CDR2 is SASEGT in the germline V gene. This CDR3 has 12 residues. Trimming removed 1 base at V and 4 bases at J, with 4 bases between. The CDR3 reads CASSEGITEAFF. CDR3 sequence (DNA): TGTGCCAGCAGTGAAGGTATCACTGAAGCTTTCTTT.

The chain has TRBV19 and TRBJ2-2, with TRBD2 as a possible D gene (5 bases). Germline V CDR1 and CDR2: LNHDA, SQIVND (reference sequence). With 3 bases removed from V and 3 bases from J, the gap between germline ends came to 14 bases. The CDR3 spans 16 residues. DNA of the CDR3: TGTGCCAGTAGTATTACCCCGGGGATTGACACCGGGGAGCTGTTTTTT. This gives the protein CASSITPGIDTGELFF.

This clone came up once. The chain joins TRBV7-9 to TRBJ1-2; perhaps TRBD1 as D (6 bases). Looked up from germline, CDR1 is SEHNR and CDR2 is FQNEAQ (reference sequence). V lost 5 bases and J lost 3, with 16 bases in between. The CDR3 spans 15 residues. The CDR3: CASSIPSGQDYGYTF. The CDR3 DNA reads TGTGCCAGCAGCATACCATCGGGACAAGACTATGGCTACACCTTC.

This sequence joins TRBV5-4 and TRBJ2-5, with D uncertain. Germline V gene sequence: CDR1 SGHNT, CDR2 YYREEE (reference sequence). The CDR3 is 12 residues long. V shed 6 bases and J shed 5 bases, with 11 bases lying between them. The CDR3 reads CASNIMEETQYF. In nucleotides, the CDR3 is TGTGCCAGCAACATCATGGAGGAGACCCAGTACTTC.

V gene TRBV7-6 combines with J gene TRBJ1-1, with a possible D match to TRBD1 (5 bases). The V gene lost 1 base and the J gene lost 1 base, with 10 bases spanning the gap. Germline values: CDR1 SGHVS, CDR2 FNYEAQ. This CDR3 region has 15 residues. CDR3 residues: CASSLVRTGNTEAFF. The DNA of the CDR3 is TGTGCCAGCAGCTTAGTTAGAACAGGGAACACTGAAGCTTTCTTT. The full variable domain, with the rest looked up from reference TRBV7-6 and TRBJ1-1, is GAGVSQSPRYKVTKRGQDVALRCDPISGHVSLYWYRQALGQGPEFLTYFNYEAQQDKSGLPNDRFSAERPEGSISTLTIQRTEQRDSAMYRCASSLVRTGNTEAFFGQGTRLTVV.